The clone carrying this T cell receptor beta chain was seen only a few times. J lost 6 bases, V lost 0 bases, and 3 bases had no gene match. Germline V CDR1 and CDR2: SGHRS, YFSETQ. The CDR3 covers 15 residues. Assay used: immunoSEQ multiplex PCR; TCRdb lists only in-frame clones, some missing. The sample records about 87,000 clones, about 87% being singletons. The source of the sample is a study of blood T cell repertoires in COVID-19. Sequencing was done on a sample of peripheral blood. This sequence was found in a man aged 35 to 55 with acute or convalescent COVID-19. This chain joins TRBV5-1 and TRBJ2-7; 13 bases fit TRBD2. CDR3 loop: CASSLAGTSGVEQYF. DNA of the CDR3: TGCGCCAGCAGCTTGGCCGGGACTAGCGGGGTCGAGCAGTACTTC.